The 31 T cell receptor beta chains given below trace back to one sample, sequenced in a study of Ad26.COV2.S vaccination and SARS-CoV-2 variants (dated by TCRdb to the early 2020s). The sample's treatment or condition, from its label and the paper: 15 to 20 received Ad26.COV2.S at low or high dose, single or two shots; 5 received placebo; per-sample allocation not given. Repertoires of vaccine and placebo recipients were sequenced from samples collected on day 63 after the first injection. Receptors were amplified or captured by the immunoSEQ multiplex PCR assay. Not all clones reach the TCRdb copy of this immuneACCESS table, which keeps in-frame sequences only. Checked studies attribute under half of the gap to unresolved V genes and leave the rest unexplained. For this sample the table gives about 680,000 clones, of which 89% were detected only once. The ten largest make up approximately 1.5% of the sample.

The material sequenced was peripheral blood, taken in a trial of Ad26.COV2.S vaccine versus placebo. All receptors derive from a person aged 18-65 years who received the Ad26.COV2.S COVID-19 vaccine or a placebo.

This chain uses TRBV9 with TRBJ2-6, with TRBD1 as a possible D gene (5 bases). Trimming removed 0 bases from V and 2 bases from J, with 9 bases in between. The CDR3 has 16 amino acids. Germline assignment: CDR1 SGDLS and CDR2 YYNGEE. CDR3 bases: TGTGCCAGCAGCGTAGGACAGACCCCTGGGGCCAACGTCCTGACTTTC. Its protein product is CASSVGQTPGANVLTF.

The chain uses TRBV5-4 and TRBJ2-2; 10 positions agree with TRBD1. Germline V CDR1 and CDR2: SGHNT, YYREEE (reference sequence). The CDR3 is made up of 15 amino acids. V dropped 3 bases and J dropped 4; count of bases not matched to a gene: 3. The CDR3 loop reads CASSWGDRGTGELFF. DNA for the CDR3: TGTGCCAGCAGCTGGGGGGACAGGGGCACCGGGGAGCTGTTTTTT.

The rearrangement uses TRBV27 and TRBJ1-6; 10 bases align to TRBD1. Germline V gives CDR1 MNHEY, CDR2 SMNVEV (reference sequence). The V gene end was trimmed by 8 bases and the J gene end by 11 bases; junction bases not matched to a gene: 3. The CDR3 loop spans 12 amino acids. The CDR3 loop reads CASGTGAAPLHF. CDR3 in DNA: TGTGCCAGCGGGACAGGGGCGGCACCCCTCCACTTT.

The chain carries TRBV30 and TRBJ2-1; no clear D gene. The CDR3 is 14 residues long. In germline, CDR1 is GTSNPN, CDR2 SVGIG (reference sequence). Trimming pared 1 base from V and 0 bases from J, leaving 7 bases between. The DNA for the CDR3 is TGTGCCTGGAGTGGGGTGAGCTCCTACAATGAGCAGTTCTTC. Amino acid sequence: CAWSGVSSYNEQFF.

V gene TRBV2 combines with J gene TRBJ1-5; D gene unclear. V gave up 6 bases and J gave up 0 bases, with 9 bases separating them. Germline V gene sequence: CDR1 SNHLY, CDR2 FYNNEI. The CDR3 consists of 14 residues. The CDR3 DNA sequence: TGTGCCAGCAGAGGGCCTTATAGCAATCAGCCCCAGCATTTT. This encodes CASRGPYSNQPQHF.

The chain uses TRBV10-2 and TRBJ2-5; D might be TRBD1 or TRBD2, each matching 5 bases. This CDR3 has 13 residues. Trimming took off 6 bases at V and 4 bases at J, with 12 bases between the two ends. Germline V gene data show CDR1 as WSHSY and CDR2 as SAAADI. The CDR3 coding sequence is TGCGCCAGCAGGGCCGGGACCGGAGAGACCCAGTACTTC. Its translation: CASRAGTGETQYF.

The chain uses TRBV30 and TRBJ1-5, with a weak D call TRBD1 (6 bases). This CDR3 spans 16 amino acids. Germline-derived CDR1 and CDR2 are GTSNPN and SVGIG (reference sequence). Trimming shortened V by 0 bases and J by 2 bases, and 14 bases separated the two germline ends. The CDR3 here is CAWSVGGQIGNQPQHF. CDR3 coding DNA: TGTGCCTGGAGTGTCGGGGGACAAATCGGCAATCAGCCCCAGCATTTT.

V gene TRBV18 combines with J gene TRBJ1-2; no clear D gene. Trimming pared 3 bases from V and 7 bases from J, leaving 12 bases between. The CDR3 spans 13 residues. The V gene's germline CDR1 is KGHSH and CDR2 LQKENI. The CDR3 nucleotides are TGTGCCAGCTCACCCTCGGAGGGAAGTGGCTACACCTTC. Its protein product is CASSPSEGSGYTF.

The rearrangement uses TRBV2 and TRBJ1-1; possible D gene TRBD1, 5 bases. The CDR3 length is 12 residues. Looked up from germline, CDR1 is SNHLY and CDR2 is FYNNEI. With 7 bases removed from V and 9 bases from J, the gap between germline ends came to 15 bases. As DNA, the CDR3 is TGTGCCAGCATGAGGGACGGAGGTAAAGCTTTCTTT. Amino acids: CASMRDGGKAFF. The full variable domain, with the rest looked up from reference TRBV2 and TRBJ1-1, is EPEVTQTPSHQVTQMGQEVILRCVPISNHLYFYWYRQILGQKVEFLVSFYNNEISEKSEIFDDQFSVERPDGSNFTLKIRSTKLEDSAMYFCASMRDGGKAFFGQGTRLTVV.

The genes are TRBV7-2 and TRBJ1-6, with a possible D match to TRBD1 (6 bases). CDR1 SGHTA and CDR2 FQGNSA come from the germline V gene. This CDR3 contains 16 residues. The V end lost 0 bases, the J end lost 10 bases, and 16 bases lay between the germline ends. DNA of the CDR3: TGTGCCAGCAGCTTAGCGCAAGGCAGGGGTAGGTCACCCCTCCACTTT. Translating it yields CASSLAQGRGRSPLHF.

This clone was counted once. V usage is TRBV10-2 and J usage is TRBJ2-7, with TRBD2 matching over 12 bases. V lost 5 bases and J lost 1; bases outside the gene matches: 3. The length of the CDR3 is 15 residues. Germline CDR1 and CDR2: WSHSY and SAAADI. CDR3 bases: TGCGCCAGCAGTAGGGGGACTAGCGGGTCCTACGAGCAGTACTTC. Protein product: CASSRGTSGSYEQYF.

The V gene is TRBV19, the J gene TRBJ2-2, with TRBD1 identical over 10 bases. CDR3 size: 15 residues. Germline CDR1 is LNHDA and CDR2 is SQIVND (reference sequence). After removal of 5 bases from V and 7 bases from J, the junction contained 7 bases not matched to a gene. The CDR3 DNA follows: TGTGCCAGTAGTCTGACAGGGGGCGCGGTCGGGGAGCTGTTTTTT. Protein: CASSLTGGAVGELFF.

The CDR3 DNA follows: TGTGCCAGCAGCTTAGCGGTATGGAGGGGCTACACCTTC. As protein: CASSLAVWRGYTF. This chain connects TRBV7-9 to TRBJ1-2; D remains unclear. The CDR3 covers 13 residues. Germline assignment: CDR1 SEHNR and CDR2 FQNEAQ (reference sequence). V lost 0 bases to trimming and J lost 8 bases, with 10 bases between them.

This clone has a handful of counts. This chain links TRBV3-1 (or the pseudogene TRBV3-2) with TRBJ1-6; TRBD1 matches 10 bases. Germline assignment: CDR1 LGHDT and CDR2 YNNKEL (reference sequence). CDR3 length equals 13 residues. V lost 5 bases and J lost 10; bases outside the gene matches: 2. Written as DNA, the CDR3 is TGTGCCAGCAGCGCGACAGGGGGCTCACCCCTCCACTTT. This gives the protein CASSATGGSPLHF.

The chain links TRBV6-5 to TRBJ2-3; a possible D gene is TRBD1 (6 bases). This CDR3 has 15 amino acids. V was pared by 2 bases and J by 1 base, with 10 bases between. Germline CDR1 reads MNHEY; CDR2 reads SVGAGI. The CDR3 region has the DNA TGTGCCAGCAGTTACGGAGAGGGGGGCACAGATACGCAGTATTTT. Translating it yields CASSYGEGGTDTQYF.

This clone was recorded once. V is TRBV27 and J is TRBJ2-1; D call uncertain. CDR3 length: 13 amino acids. Germline V gives CDR1 MNHEY, CDR2 SMNVEV (reference sequence). Between the trimmed V and J ends, which lost 3 bases and 11 bases, there was a span of 14 bases. CDR3 coding DNA: TGTGCCAGCAGTTTCGCCCCCGAGAGGCAGCAGTTCTTC. This translates into CASSFAPERQQFF.

This clone has just one count. The rearrangement joins TRBV25-1 to TRBJ2-3, with TRBD1 as a possible D gene (5 bases). This CDR3 is 15 amino acids long. V shed 6 bases and J shed 0 bases, with 13 bases lying between them. CDR1 and CDR2 from the germline V gene are MGHDK and SYGVNS. The CDR3 coding sequence is TGTGCCAGCAGCCCTCAGGGCCCTAGCACAGATACGCAGTATTTT. Translating it yields CASSPQGPSTDTQYF.

The chain is built from TRBV29-1 and TRBJ2-5; D gene uncertain. This CDR3 is built from 12 residues. V lost 4 bases and J 5 bases, leaving 11 bases between the germline ends. Germline V CDR1 and CDR2: SQVTM, ANQGSEA. In DNA form, the CDR3 reads TGCAGCGTTGGATGGGGTCGGGAGACCCAGTACTTC. It yields the protein CSVGWGRETQYF.

The chain uses TRBV29-1 and TRBJ2-1; 9 bases align to TRBD2. CDR3 size: 16 residues. Germline CDR1 reads SQVTM; CDR2 reads ANQGSEA. V gave up 2 bases and J gave up 7 bases; unmatched junction bases: 12. CDR3 residues: CSVERSSGMERNEQFF. As DNA, the CDR3 is TGCAGCGTTGAAAGATCTAGCGGGATGGAAAGGAATGAGCAGTTCTTC.

The genes are TRBV7-8 and TRBJ2-5; no clear D. From germline, CDR1 is SGHVS and CDR2 FQNEAQ. Trimming left V 5 bases short and J 3 bases short, with 13 bases between. The CDR3 sequence is 14 residues long. The CDR3 coding sequence is TGTGCCAGCAGCCAAGGTGCGACAAAAGAGACCCAGTACTTC. Translating gives CASSQGATKETQYF.

This chain uses TRBV19 with TRBJ2-5; D is undetermined. CDR3 length equals 13 residues. V gave up 1 base and J gave up 3 bases, with 6 bases separating them. Germline values: CDR1 LNHDA, CDR2 SQIVND (reference sequence). For the CDR3, the DNA is TGTGCCAGTAGTATAGTCAGGAAAGAGACCCAGTACTTC. This codes for CASSIVRKETQYF.

The V and J genes are TRBV11-2 and TRBJ2-1, with 9 bases aligning to TRBD2. J was trimmed by 4 bases and V by 0 bases; bases with no gene match: 4. Germline-derived CDR1 and CDR2 are SGHAT and FQNNGV. The CDR3 has 16 residues. This chain's CDR3 is CASSLEPSGVYNEQFF. In nucleotides, the CDR3 is TGTGCCAGCAGCTTAGAGCCTAGCGGGGTGTACAATGAGCAGTTCTTC.

This chain uses TRBV6-5 with TRBJ1-3; maybe TRBD1 (5 bases). CDR1 is MNHEY and CDR2 is SVGAGI in the germline V gene. This CDR3 region has 14 residues. Trimming took off 2 bases at V and 4 bases at J, with 9 bases between the two ends. The CDR3: CASSYQGGGNTIYF. CDR3 coding DNA: TGTGCCAGCAGTTACCAGGGTGGCGGAAACACCATATATTTT.

The chain links TRBV24-1 to TRBJ2-7; D gene ambiguous. The V gene lost 5 bases and the J gene lost 2 bases, with 9 bases spanning the gap. The CDR3 runs to 13 residues. Per the germline V gene, CDR1 is KGHDR and CDR2 is SFDVKD. The CDR3 reads CATSVHGTYEQYF. The CDR3, as DNA: TGTGCCACCAGTGTCCATGGAACCTACGAGCAGTACTTC.

The chain joins TRBV27 to TRBJ2-7, with TRBD1 matching 10 bases. Trimming at V came to 7 bases and at J to 5 bases, leaving 11 bases not matched to a gene. Germline-derived CDR1 and CDR2 are MNHEY and SMNVEV (reference sequence). This CDR3 is 15 amino acids long. This CDR3 reads CASTNIGTGAHEQYF. CDR3 nucleotides: TGTGCCAGCACCAATATAGGGACAGGGGCTCACGAGCAGTACTTC.

This chain links TRBV7-2 with TRBJ2-7, with D possibly matching TRBD1 (6 bases). The V and J ends lost 1 base and 4 bases respectively, with 11 bases between them. The germline V gene encodes CDR1 SGHTA and CDR2 FQGNSA. This CDR3 contains 14 residues. The CDR3 nucleotides read TGTGCCAGCAGCTTAGACGGACAGCCTTACGAGCAGTACTTC. Translating it yields CASSLDGQPYEQYF. Drawing the rest from reference TRBV7-2 and TRBJ2-7, the complete variable domain is GAGVSQSPSNKVTEKGKDVELRCDPISGHTALYWYRQSLGQGLEFLIYFQGNSAPDKSGLPSDRFSAERTGGSVSTLTIQRTQQEDSAVYLCASSLDGQPYEQYFGPGTRLTVT.

V is TRBV18 and J is TRBJ2-7, with 9 bases lining up with TRBD1. V dropped 2 bases and J dropped 5; count of bases not matched to a gene: 4. Germline CDR1 and CDR2: KGHSH and LQKENI. The CDR3 length is 14 residues. CDR3 region: CASSPRDRDHEQYF. CDR3 coding DNA: TGTGCCAGCTCACCAAGGGACAGGGACCACGAGCAGTACTTC.

The chain couples TRBV3-1 (or the pseudogene TRBV3-2) to TRBJ2-1; 10 bases agree with TRBD2. V lost 5 bases, J lost 1 base, and 8 bases stayed unmatched. Looked up from germline, CDR1 is LGHDT and CDR2 is YNNKEL (reference sequence). The CDR3 contains 17 residues. CDR3 region: CASSETPAGGSYNEQFF. The CDR3 nucleotides are TGTGCCAGCAGCGAAACCCCAGCGGGAGGGTCCTACAATGAGCAGTTCTTC.

This clone was counted once. The CDR3 coding sequence is TGTGCCAGTAGTATGGGAACTTGGGGTGGTGAAGCTTTCTTT. Protein: CASSMGTWGGEAFF. The V call is TRBV19, the J call TRBJ1-1; no firm D call. In germline, CDR1 is LNHDA, CDR2 SQIVND (reference sequence). The CDR3 is 14 amino acids. V was pared by 3 bases and J by 7 bases, with 15 bases between. The variable domain in full, completed from reference TRBV19 and TRBJ1-1, reads DGGITQSPKYLFRKEGQNVTLSCEQNLNHDAMYWYRQDPGQGLRLIYYSQIVNDFQKGDIAEGYSVSREKKESFPLTVTSAQKNPTAFYLCASSMGTWGGEAFFGQGTRLTVV.

The chain employs TRBV6-5 and TRBJ1-4, with a possible D match to TRBD1 (5 bases). V was clipped by 0 bases and J by 7 bases, with 12 bases between them. This CDR3 has 15 residues. Germline assignment: CDR1 MNHEY and CDR2 SVGAGI. The CDR3 region is CASSYSAGRGEKLFF. In DNA, the CDR3 is TGTGCCAGCAGTTACTCGGCAGGGCGCGGTGAAAAACTGTTTTTT.

The rearrangement links TRBV11-2 to TRBJ2-3; D unresolved. The CDR3 has 13 residues. CDR1 SGHAT and CDR2 FQNNGV come from the germline V gene. Trimming removed 2 bases from V and 6 bases from J, with 9 bases in between. The CDR3 protein is CASSLPGLDTQYF. CDR3 coding DNA: TGTGCCAGCAGCTTACCGGGTTTGGATACGCAGTATTTT.